One sample yielded the 29 T cell receptor beta chains listed below, sequenced in a study of cytomegalovirus exposure and HLA in healthy donors. Both 60 Vbeta primers and 13 Jbeta primers went into the PCR. The method was immunoSEQ multiplex PCR; TCRdb's version includes in-frame clones alone and lacks a portion of them. The sample records about 190,000 clones, roughly 80% being singletons. Sequenced input: PBMCs. These receptor sequences come from a middle-aged man in good health and CMV-seropositive.

The chain is built from TRBV19 and TRBJ1-2, with D unresolved. CDR1 is LNHDA and CDR2 is SQIVND in the germline V gene (reference sequence). Trimming took off 5 bases at V and 8 bases at J, with 15 bases between the two ends. The CDR3 loop spans 13 amino acids. The CDR3 region is CASSFGIPAGYTF. CDR3 coding DNA: TGTGCCAGTAGTTTCGGGATTCCGGCGGGCTACACCTTC.

This chain links TRBV6-4 with TRBJ2-1; possible D gene TRBD1, 5 bases. The V end lost 6 bases, the J end lost 7 bases, and 16 bases lay between the germline ends. Germline CDR1 MRHNA, CDR2 SNTAGT. This CDR3 spans 14 amino acids. The CDR3 spells CASSLDAAGNEQFF. The CDR3 coding sequence is TGTGCCAGCAGCTTAGATGCGGCAGGGAATGAGCAGTTCTTC.

The genes are TRBV6-4 and TRBJ2-2; D is undetermined. Germline CDR1 and CDR2: MRHNA and SNTAGT. V lost 4 bases and J lost 7, with 10 bases in between. This CDR3 is 13 amino acids long. This CDR3 is CASSALSGGELFF. For the CDR3, the DNA is TGTGCCAGCAGTGCACTTAGTGGCGGGGAGCTGTTTTTT.

This chain links TRBV6-1 with TRBJ2-7; D may be TRBD1 (5 bases). This CDR3 has 15 residues. Per germline, CDR1 MNHNS and CDR2 SASEGT. The ends were cut back, 5 bases at V and 4 bases at J, with 18 bases in the middle. The CDR3 DNA sequence: TGTGCCAGCAGTCTACAGGATCCCGGCTTATACGAGCAGTACTTC. Its translation: CASSLQDPGLYEQYF.

This clone was detected once. J is TRBJ1-1 and V is TRBV10-3; D gene unclear. Trimming stripped 2 bases from V and 8 bases from J, with 12 bases between. This CDR3 has 13 residues. In germline, CDR1 is ENHRY, CDR2 SYGVKD. The CDR3 DNA reads as TGTGCCATCAGTGAGGTCCTTACAACGGAAGCTTTCTTT. This codes for CAISEVLTTEAFF.

The sample holds one count of this clone. The chain has TRBV4-3 and TRBJ1-2; the match to TRBD1 covers 10 bases. Per the germline V gene, CDR1 is LGHNA and CDR2 is YSLEER. The CDR3 covers 17 residues. The V segment lost 2 bases and the J segment 2 bases; nucleotides outside the gene matches: 8. The CDR3 sequence is CASSQKEGQGFNYGYTF. In DNA, the CDR3 is TGCGCCAGCAGCCAAAAGGAGGGACAGGGGTTCAACTATGGCTACACCTTC.

The genes are TRBV7-2 and TRBJ2-3, with 10 bases that match TRBD2. V shed 4 bases, J shed 4 bases, and the junction held 5 bases outside the gene matches. The germline gives CDR1 SGHTA, CDR2 FQGNSA. The CDR3 extends over 15 amino acids. The CDR3 reads CASSYSGGASDTQYF. The CDR3 DNA reads TGTGCCAGCAGCTACAGCGGGGGGGCGTCAGATACGCAGTATTTT. The variable domain in full, completed from reference TRBV7-2 and TRBJ2-3, reads GAGVSQSPSNKVTEKGKDVELRCDPISGHTALYWYRQSLGQGLEFLIYFQGNSAPDKSGLPSDRFSAERTGGSVSTLTIQRTQQEDSAVYLCASSYSGGASDTQYFGPGTRLTVL.

V is TRBV27 and J is TRBJ1-1; the D gene is possibly TRBD1 (6 bases). Germline assignment: CDR1 MNHEY and CDR2 SMNVEV (reference sequence). V was trimmed by 5 bases and J by 0 bases, leaving 13 bases between them. This CDR3 spans 15 amino acids. The CDR3 protein is CASSQPGQLNTEAFF. Written as DNA, the CDR3 is TGTGCCAGCAGTCAGCCTGGACAGTTGAACACTGAAGCTTTCTTT.

This sequence joins TRBV7-6 and TRBJ2-1; 9 bases are a match to TRBD1. This CDR3 contains 15 residues. Germline CDR1 reads SGHVS; CDR2 reads FNYEAQ. J was trimmed by 4 bases and V by 5 bases; bases with no gene match: 6. The CDR3 protein is CASSPGTGPYNEQFF. CDR3 DNA: TGTGCCAGCAGCCCCGGGACAGGGCCTTACAATGAGCAGTTCTTC.

The V call is TRBV5-6, the J call TRBJ2-7; TRBD2 agrees at 8 bases. The germline CDR1 and CDR2 sequences are SGHDT and YYEEEE. V shed 4 bases, J shed 4 bases, and the junction held 16 bases outside the gene matches. This CDR3 region has 17 residues. In DNA, the CDR3 is TGTGCCAGCAGCCTCCGGGGTGGGGGGGTAGCGGGGTACGAGCAGTACTTC. Residues: CASSLRGGGVAGYEQYF.

The chain employs TRBV7-8 and TRBJ1-1; tentatively, D is TRBD1 (6 bases). V was trimmed by 5 bases and J by 0 bases, leaving 16 bases between them. The V gene's germline CDR1 is SGHVS and CDR2 FQNEAQ. The CDR3 is 16 amino acids. Here the CDR3 DNA reads TGTGCCAGCAGCGTCAACAGGGTTCAAATGAACACTGAAGCTTTCTTT. Protein product: CASSVNRVQMNTEAFF. The full variable domain, its missing parts supplied by reference TRBV7-8 and TRBJ1-1, is GAGVSQSPRYKVAKRGQDVALRCDPISGHVSLFWYQQALGQGPEFLTYFQNEAQLDKSGLPSDRFFAERPEGSVSTLKIQRTQQEDSAVYLCASSVNRVQMNTEAFFGQGTRLTVV.

A word on this clone: At one end the junction does not follow the germline gene, possibly because of a read error. The rearrangement uses TRBV7-7 and TRBJ2-5; D is possibly TRBD1 (6 bases). The J call may be faulty, since TRBJ2-7 better matches the DNA end. Germline V lookup: CDR1 SSHAT, CDR2 FNYEAQ (reference sequence). The CDR3 is made up of 13 amino acids. The CDR3 DNA reads TGTGCTAGCAGCCCAGGGGTCTCCTACGAGCAGTACTTC. It yields the protein CASSPGVSYEQYF.

The chain carries TRBV2 and TRBJ2-7; 9 bases match TRBD1. Germline V gene lookup returns CDR1 SNHLY and CDR2 FYNNEI. CDR3 size: 16 residues. Unmatched junction bases numbered 11, after V lost 3 bases and J lost 5 bases. The CDR3 reads CASSDGLGTGRDEQYF. Here the CDR3 DNA reads TGTGCCAGCAGTGACGGGCTGGGGACAGGGCGCGACGAGCAGTACTTC.

The J gene is TRBJ1-1, the V gene TRBV27; a weak D match, TRBD1 (6 bases). The CDR3 extends over 15 amino acids. The germline V and J ends were trimmed by 5 bases and 0 bases, with 13 bases remaining between them. Germline values: CDR1 MNHEY, CDR2 SMNVEV (reference sequence). The CDR3: CASSPLSGVNTEAFF. The CDR3, as DNA: TGTGCCAGCAGTCCGTTGTCAGGGGTGAACACTGAAGCTTTCTTT.

V usage is TRBV19 and J usage is TRBJ1-1, with D maybe TRBD1 (5 bases). CDR1 and CDR2 from the germline V gene are LNHDA and SQIVND (reference sequence). This CDR3 is 13 amino acids long. V dropped 6 bases and J dropped 2 bases, with 10 bases sitting between them. The CDR3 DNA sequence: TGTGCCAGTAGCTTCGGACACAACACTGAAGCTTTCTTT. This translates into CASSFGHNTEAFF.

V is TRBV7-9 and J is TRBJ2-7, with TRBD1 matching 8 bases. Looked up from germline, CDR1 is SEHNR and CDR2 is FQNEAQ (reference sequence). V lost 6 bases and J lost 0; bases outside the gene matches: 7. The CDR3 is 15 residues long. The CDR3 sequence is CASRGGQGPSYEQYF. The CDR3 region has the DNA TGTGCCAGCAGAGGAGGACAGGGCCCCTCCTACGAGCAGTACTTC. The variable domain in full, with the rest retrieved from reference TRBV7-9 and TRBJ2-7, is DTGVSQNPRHKITKRGQNVTFRCDPISEHNRLYWYRQTLGQGPEFLTYFQNEAQLEKSRLLSDRFSAERPKGSFSTLEIQRTEQGDSAMYLCASRGGQGPSYEQYFGPGTRLTVT.

J is TRBJ1-6 and V is TRBV27, with D uncertain. CDR3 length: 16 amino acids. Trimming took off 4 bases at V and 3 bases at J, with 13 bases between the two ends. Germline V CDR1 and CDR2: MNHEY, SMNVEV (reference sequence). The CDR3 DNA reads TGTGCCAGCAGTTCCTCGCAGGCCAACTATAATTCACCCCTCCACTTT. Its translation is CASSSSQANYNSPLHF.

On this clone itself: In the same sample, other DNA sequences code for this CDR3. The genes are TRBV18 and TRBJ2-1; 9 nucleotides line up with TRBD2. The V gene's germline CDR1 is KGHSH and CDR2 LQKENI. Trimming cost V 3 bases and J 7 bases; bases outside gene matches: 4. The length of the CDR3 is 14 residues. CDR3 sequence (DNA): TGTGCCAGCTCACCGGGCGGGGGGGCGAATGAGCAGTTCTTC. Amino acids: CASSPGGGANEQFF.

Only one count was recorded for this clone. The J gene is TRBJ2-1, the V gene TRBV7-9; perhaps TRBD2 as D (6 bases). The CDR3 length is 15 residues. V was shortened by 5 bases and J by 7 bases, with 18 bases between the two germline ends. CDR1 SEHNR and CDR2 FQNEAQ come from the germline V gene (reference sequence). The CDR3 DNA follows: TGTGCCAGCAGCACAACTAGCAAGACGACGAATGAGCAGTTCTTC. This encodes CASSTTSKTTNEQFF.

The V gene is TRBV9, the J gene TRBJ1-3; no definite D call. The V gene lost 0 bases and the J gene lost 4 bases, with 8 bases spanning the gap. Germline CDR1 SGDLS, CDR2 YYNGEE. CDR3 length equals 14 residues. The CDR3 is CASSVGPGGNTIYF. CDR3 nucleotides: TGTGCCAGCAGCGTAGGTCCCGGGGGAAACACCATATATTTT.

V and J are TRBV6-1 and TRBJ1-5; TRBD1 matches 7 bases. In germline, CDR1 is MNHNS, CDR2 SASEGT. Germline trimming cut 3 bases from V and 11 bases from J; bases unmatched to any gene: 13. The CDR3 runs to 15 residues. CDR3 sequence (DNA): TGTGCCAGCAGTGACCCGACAGGGCCCCTGGGGGCCCAGCATTTT. Protein: CASSDPTGPLGAQHF.

The gene calls are TRBV27 and TRBJ2-7; TRBD1 might be the D (6 bases). Trimming shortened V by 6 bases and J by 2 bases, and 17 bases separated the two germline ends. Germline CDR1 is MNHEY and CDR2 is SMNVEV (reference sequence). The CDR3 runs to 15 residues. CDR3 in DNA: TGTGCCAGCAGCGCATCAGGGGCCAAAACCTACGAGCAGTACTTC. It codes for CASSASGAKTYEQYF.

J is TRBJ1-2 and V is TRBV28; a weak D match, TRBD1 (6 bases). The germline gives CDR1 MDHEN, CDR2 SYDVKM. This CDR3 contains 12 residues. V was cut by 8 bases and J by 3 bases, with 10 bases left in between. The CDR3 sequence is CASQGTHYGYTF. For the CDR3, the DNA is TGTGCCAGCCAGGGGACGCACTATGGCTACACCTTC.

The rearrangement joins TRBV25-1 to TRBJ1-4; a weak D match, TRBD1 (5 bases). The CDR3 loop spans 15 amino acids. Germline CDR1 MGHDK, CDR2 SYGVNS. Trimming took 2 bases from V and 8 from J, leaving 15 bases between them. CDR3 residues: CASSENPGRGEKLFF. The CDR3 DNA reads TGTGCCAGCAGTGAAAATCCGGGGCGGGGGGAAAAACTGTTTTTT.

The J gene is TRBJ1-1, the V gene TRBV11-2, with D possibly being TRBD1 (6 bases). This CDR3 contains 15 residues. Trimming left V 6 bases short and J 1 base short, with 15 bases between. The germline V gene encodes CDR1 SGHAT and CDR2 FQNNGV. This CDR3 reads CASRRWTDKNTEAFF. CDR3 DNA: TGTGCCAGCAGGCGCTGGACAGACAAGAACACTGAAGCTTTCTTT.

The genes are TRBV6-5 and TRBJ1-3; D is unclear. Germline V gene lookup returns CDR1 MNHEY and CDR2 SVGAGI. V lost 0 bases and J 0 bases, leaving 9 bases between the germline ends. The CDR3 sequence is 16 residues long. In nucleotides, the CDR3 is TGTGCCAGCAGTTACTCGCCGGACTTCTCTGGAAACACCATATATTTT. This encodes CASSYSPDFSGNTIYF.

The V call is TRBV5-3, the J call TRBJ2-1; maybe TRBD2 (5 bases). TRBV5-3 has ORF status, its function being uncertain. This CDR3 is built from 16 residues. V gave up 4 bases and J gave up 8 bases, with 22 bases separating them. This CDR3 reads CARSMESGGVGHEQFF. The CDR3 DNA reads TGTGCCAGAAGCATGGAAAGCGGTGGGGTTGGTCATGAGCAGTTCTTC.

The rearrangement uses TRBV18 and TRBJ1-1, with D possibly being TRBD1 (5 bases). The CDR3 has 14 residues. The V gene lost 2 bases and the J gene lost 6 bases, with 13 bases spanning the gap. Germline V gene sequence: CDR1 KGHSH, CDR2 LQKENI. CDR3 sequence (DNA): TGTGCCAGCTCACCATTGAGTTCAGGGTCTGAAGCTTTCTTT. Its translation: CASSPLSSGSEAFF.

This chain uses TRBV7-3 with TRBJ1-2; weak D call: TRBD1 (6 bases). The germline V gene encodes CDR1 SGHTA and CDR2 FQGTGA. Trimming took off 5 bases at V and 8 bases at J, with 18 bases between the two ends. CDR3 length: 14 amino acids. The CDR3 reads CASSHGGAPEGYTF. The CDR3 DNA reads as TGTGCCAGCAGCCATGGGGGGGCACCGGAGGGCTACACCTTC.